This T cell receptor beta chain is from a study of blood T cell repertoires in COVID-19. V lost 1 base and J 2 bases, leaving 6 bases between the germline ends. The CDR3 totals 14 residues. Germline V gene sequence: CDR1 SGHRS, CDR2 YFSETQ. The assay was immunoSEQ multiplex PCR, and TCRdb's table has in-frame clones only and misses some. Here the sample spans around 60,000 clones, roughly two thirds being singletons. Specimen: peripheral blood. The V and J genes are TRBV5-1 and TRBJ1-4, with no clear D. The source is a woman between 70 and 85 years old with COVID-19, enrolled during active disease. The CDR3 spells CASSLLSTNEKLFF. The CDR3 nucleotides are TGCGCCAGCAGCTTGCTGAGTACTAATGAAAAACTGTTTTTT.